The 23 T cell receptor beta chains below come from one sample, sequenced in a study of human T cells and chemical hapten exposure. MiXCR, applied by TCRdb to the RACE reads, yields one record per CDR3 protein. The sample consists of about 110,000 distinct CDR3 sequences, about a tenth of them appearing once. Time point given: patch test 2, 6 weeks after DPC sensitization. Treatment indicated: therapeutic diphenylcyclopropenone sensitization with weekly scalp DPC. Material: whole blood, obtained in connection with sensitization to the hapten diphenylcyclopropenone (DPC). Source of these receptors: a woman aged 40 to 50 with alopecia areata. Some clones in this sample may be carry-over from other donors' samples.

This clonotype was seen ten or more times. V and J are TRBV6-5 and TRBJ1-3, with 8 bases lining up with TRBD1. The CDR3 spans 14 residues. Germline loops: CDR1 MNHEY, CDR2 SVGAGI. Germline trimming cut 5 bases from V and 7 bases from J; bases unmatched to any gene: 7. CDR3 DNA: TGTGCCAGCAGTAACAGGGGGACGAGGAACACCATATATTTT. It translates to CASSNRGTRNTIYF.

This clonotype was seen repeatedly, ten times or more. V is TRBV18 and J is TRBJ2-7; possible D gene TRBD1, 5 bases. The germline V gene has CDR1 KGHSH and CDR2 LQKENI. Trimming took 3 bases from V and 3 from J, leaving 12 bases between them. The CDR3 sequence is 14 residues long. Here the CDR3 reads CASSPGAGLYEQYF. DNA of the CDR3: TGTGCCAGCTCACCGGGCGCAGGGCTCTACGAGCAGTACTTC. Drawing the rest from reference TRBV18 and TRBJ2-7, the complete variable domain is NAGVMQNPRHLVRRRGQEARLRCSPMKGHSHVYWYRQLPEEGLKFMVYLQKENIIDESGMPKERFSAEFPKEGPSILRIQQVVRGDSAAYFCASSPGAGLYEQYFGPGTRLTVT.

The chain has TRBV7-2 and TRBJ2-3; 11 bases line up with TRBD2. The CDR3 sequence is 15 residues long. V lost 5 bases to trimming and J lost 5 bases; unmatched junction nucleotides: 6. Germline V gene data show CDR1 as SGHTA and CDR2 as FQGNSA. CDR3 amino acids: CASSARLAGRDTQYF. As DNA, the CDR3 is TGTGCCAGCAGCGCCCGACTAGCGGGGAGAGATACGCAGTATTTT. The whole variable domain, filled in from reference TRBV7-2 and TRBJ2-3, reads GAGVSQSPSNKVTEKGKDVELRCDPISGHTALYWYRQSLGQGLEFLIYFQGNSAPDKSGLPSDRFSAERTGGSVSTLTIQRTQQEDSAVYLCASSARLAGRDTQYFGPGTRLTVL.

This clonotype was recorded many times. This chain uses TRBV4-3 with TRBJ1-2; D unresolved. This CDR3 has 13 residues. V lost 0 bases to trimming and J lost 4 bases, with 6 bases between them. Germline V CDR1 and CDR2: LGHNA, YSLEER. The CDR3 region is CASSQDLAYGYTF. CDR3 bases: TGCGCCAGCAGCCAAGATTTGGCCTATGGCTACACCTTC.

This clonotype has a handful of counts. CDR3 protein: CASSLNIDLEQFF. The CDR3 DNA is TGTGCCAGCAGCTTAAATATAGACCTTGAGCAGTTCTTC. The gene calls are TRBV7-2 and TRBJ2-1; D remains unclear. Germline CDR1 is SGHTA and CDR2 is FQGNSA. This CDR3 comprises 13 residues. V lost 2 bases to trimming and J lost 9 bases, with 11 bases between them. Full variable domain (missing parts from reference TRBV7-2 and TRBJ2-1): GAGVSQSPSNKVTEKGKDVELRCDPISGHTALYWYRQSLGQGLEFLIYFQGNSAPDKSGLPSDRFSAERTGGSVSTLTIQRTQQEDSAVYLCASSLNIDLEQFFGPGTRLTVL.

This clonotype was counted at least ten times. The CDR3 spells CASAPGQGAGTYGYTF. The CDR3, as DNA: TGTGCTAGTGCCCCGGGACAGGGGGCCGGTACCTATGGCTACACCTTC. V usage is TRBV12-5 and J usage is TRBJ1-2, with TRBD1 matching over 12 bases. V shed 7 bases and J 4 bases; nucleotides not matched to a gene: 10. CDR1 is LGHNT, CDR2 FRNRAP, per germline. CDR3 length: 16 residues.

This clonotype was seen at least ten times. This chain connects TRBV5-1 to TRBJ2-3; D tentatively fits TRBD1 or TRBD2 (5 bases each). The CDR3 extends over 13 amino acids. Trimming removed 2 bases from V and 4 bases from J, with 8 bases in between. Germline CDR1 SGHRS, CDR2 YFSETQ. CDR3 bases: TGCGCCAGCAGCTTAGGGACCTCAGATACGCAGTATTTT. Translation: CASSLGTSDTQYF.

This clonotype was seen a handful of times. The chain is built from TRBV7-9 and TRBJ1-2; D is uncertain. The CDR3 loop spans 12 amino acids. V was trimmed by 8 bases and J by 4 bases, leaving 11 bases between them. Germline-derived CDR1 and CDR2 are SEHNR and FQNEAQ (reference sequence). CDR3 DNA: TGTGCCAGCTCCGGGCAGCTCTATGGCTACACCTTC. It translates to CASSGQLYGYTF.

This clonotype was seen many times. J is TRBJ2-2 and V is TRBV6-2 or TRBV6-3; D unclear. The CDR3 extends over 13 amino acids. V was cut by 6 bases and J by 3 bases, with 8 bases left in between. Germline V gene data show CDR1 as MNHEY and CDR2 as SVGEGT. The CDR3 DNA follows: TGTGCCAGCAGCCCTTTGGACACCGGGGAGCTGTTTTTT. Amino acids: CASSPLDTGELFF.

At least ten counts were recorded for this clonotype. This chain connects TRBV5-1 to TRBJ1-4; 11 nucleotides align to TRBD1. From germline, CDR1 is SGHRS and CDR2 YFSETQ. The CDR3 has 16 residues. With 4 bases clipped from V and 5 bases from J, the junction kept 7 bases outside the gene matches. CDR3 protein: CASSRGTGGLNEKLFF. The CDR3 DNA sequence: TGCGCCAGCAGCCGCGGGACAGGGGGGCTGAATGAAAAACTGTTTTTT.

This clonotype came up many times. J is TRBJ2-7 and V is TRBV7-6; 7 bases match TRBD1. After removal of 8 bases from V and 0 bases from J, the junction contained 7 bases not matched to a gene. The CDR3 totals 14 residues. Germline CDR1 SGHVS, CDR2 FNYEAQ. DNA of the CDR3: TGTGCCAGCTCCCCGGGACAGAACTCCTACGAGCAGTACTTC. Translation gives CASSPGQNSYEQYF. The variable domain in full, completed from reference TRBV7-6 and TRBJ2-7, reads GAGVSQSPRYKVTKRGQDVALRCDPISGHVSLYWYRQALGQGPEFLTYFNYEAQQDKSGLPNDRFSAERPEGSISTLTIQRTEQRDSAMYRCASSPGQNSYEQYFGPGTRLTVT.

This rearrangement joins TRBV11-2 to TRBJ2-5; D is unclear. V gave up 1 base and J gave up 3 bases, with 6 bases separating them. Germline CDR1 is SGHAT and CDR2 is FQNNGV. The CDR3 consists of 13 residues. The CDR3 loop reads CASSLASEETQYF. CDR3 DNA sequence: TGTGCCAGCAGCTTAGCCAGCGAAGAGACCCAGTACTTC.

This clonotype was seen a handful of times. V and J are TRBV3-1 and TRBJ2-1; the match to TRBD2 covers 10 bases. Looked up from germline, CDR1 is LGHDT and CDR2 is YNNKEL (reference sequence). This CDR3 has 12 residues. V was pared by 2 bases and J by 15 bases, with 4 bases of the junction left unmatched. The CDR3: CASSQSGGDGFF. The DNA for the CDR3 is TGTGCCAGCAGCCAAAGCGGGGGGGATGGGTTCTTC.

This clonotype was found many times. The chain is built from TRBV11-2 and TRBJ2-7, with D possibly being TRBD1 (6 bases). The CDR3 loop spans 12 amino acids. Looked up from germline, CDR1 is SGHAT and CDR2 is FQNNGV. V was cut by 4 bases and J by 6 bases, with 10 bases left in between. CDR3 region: CASSSQGPEQYF. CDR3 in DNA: TGTGCCAGCAGCTCACAGGGCCCCGAGCAGTACTTC.

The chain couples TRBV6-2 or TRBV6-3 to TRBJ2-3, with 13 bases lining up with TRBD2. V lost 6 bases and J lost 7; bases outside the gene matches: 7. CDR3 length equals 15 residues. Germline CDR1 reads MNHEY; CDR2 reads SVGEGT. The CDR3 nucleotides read TGTGCCAGCAGGTCGACTAGCGGGGGGATTTATACGCAGTATTTT. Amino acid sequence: CASRSTSGGIYTQYF.

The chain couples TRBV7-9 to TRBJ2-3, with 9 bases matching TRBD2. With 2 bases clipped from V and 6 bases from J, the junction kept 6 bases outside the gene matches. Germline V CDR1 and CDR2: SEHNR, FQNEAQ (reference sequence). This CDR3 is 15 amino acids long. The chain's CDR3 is CASSLLSSGEDTQYF. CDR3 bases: TGTGCCAGCAGCTTACTGTCTAGCGGGGAGGATACGCAGTATTTT. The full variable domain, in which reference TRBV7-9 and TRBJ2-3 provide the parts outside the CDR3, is DTGVSQNPRHKITKRGQNVTFRCDPISEHNRLYWYRQTLGQGPEFLTYFQNEAQLEKSRLLSDRFSAERPKGSFSTLEIQRTEQGDSAMYLCASSLLSSGEDTQYFGPGTRLTVL.

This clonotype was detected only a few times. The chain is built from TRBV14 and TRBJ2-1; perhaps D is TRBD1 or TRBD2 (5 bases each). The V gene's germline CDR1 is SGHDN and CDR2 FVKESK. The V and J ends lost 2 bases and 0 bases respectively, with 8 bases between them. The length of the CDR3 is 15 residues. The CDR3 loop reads CASSQRDVSYNEQFF. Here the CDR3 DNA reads TGTGCCAGCAGCCAACGGGACGTCTCCTACAATGAGCAGTTCTTC.

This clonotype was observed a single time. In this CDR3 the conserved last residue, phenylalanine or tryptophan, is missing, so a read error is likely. The CDR3 DNA is TGTGCCAGCAGCTTAGACGCCGCAGATACGCAGTATTCT. Protein product: CASSLDAADTQYS. The chain uses TRBV11-3 and TRBJ2-3; D is unclear. The V end lost 0 bases, the J end lost 4 bases, and 5 bases lay between the germline ends. In germline, CDR1 is SGHNT, CDR2 YENEEA. This CDR3 is built from 13 residues.

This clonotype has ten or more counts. CDR3 sequence reads: CASSQLLMNTEAFF. CDR3 nucleotides: TGCGCCAGCAGCCAACTACTCATGAACACTGAAGCTTTCTTT. This chain joins TRBV4-3 and TRBJ1-1; D remains unclear. Germline-derived CDR1 and CDR2 are LGHNA and YSLEER. This CDR3 region has 14 residues. V was trimmed by 2 bases and J by 0 bases, leaving 7 bases between them.

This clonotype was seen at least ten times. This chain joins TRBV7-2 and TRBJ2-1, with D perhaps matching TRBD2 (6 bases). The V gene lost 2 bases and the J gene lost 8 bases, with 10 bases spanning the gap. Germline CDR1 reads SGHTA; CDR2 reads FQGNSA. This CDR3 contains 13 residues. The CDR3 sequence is CASSLTRRDEQFF. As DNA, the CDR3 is TGTGCCAGCAGCTTAACACGGAGGGATGAGCAGTTCTTC.

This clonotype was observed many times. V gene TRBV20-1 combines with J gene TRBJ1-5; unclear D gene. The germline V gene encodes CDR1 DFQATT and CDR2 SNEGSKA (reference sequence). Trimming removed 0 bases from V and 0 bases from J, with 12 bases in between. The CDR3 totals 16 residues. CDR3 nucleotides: TGCAGTGCTAGAGATCGAACGTTTCATAGCAATCAGCCCCAGCATTTT. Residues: CSARDRTFHSNQPQHF.

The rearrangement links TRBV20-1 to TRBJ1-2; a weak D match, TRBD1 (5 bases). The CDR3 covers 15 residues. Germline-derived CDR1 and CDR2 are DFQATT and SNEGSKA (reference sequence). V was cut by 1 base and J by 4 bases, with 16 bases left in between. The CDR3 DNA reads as TGCAGTGCTAGAGGCTCGGGACTCGCCCGCTATGGCTACACCTTC. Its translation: CSARGSGLARYGYTF.

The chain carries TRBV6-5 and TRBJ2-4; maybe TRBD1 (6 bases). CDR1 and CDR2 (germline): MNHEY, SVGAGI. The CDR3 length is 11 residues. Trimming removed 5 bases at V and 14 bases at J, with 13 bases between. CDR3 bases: TGTGCCAGCAGTGCCGGACAGTTCGAGTACTTC. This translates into CASSAGQFEYF.